This T cell receptor beta chain appears in the sequencing data of a study of vaccination and CD4 T cells after COVID-19. Sequencing of cultured CD4+ T cell DNA used the Oncomine TCR Beta short-read assay. MiXCR was run by TCRdb on the PCR reads, yielding one entry per CDR3 protein. The table lists 10,000 to 15,000 distinct CDR3 sequences, about two thirds of them singletons. The treatment here: approximately 10-day PBMC culture with coronavirus spike peptide pools or control peptides (ViraFEST assay). Comments on this clonotype: What it binds is unknown.

V lost 3 bases to trimming and J lost 6 bases; unmatched junction nucleotides: 14. Germline-derived CDR1 and CDR2 are DFQATT and SNEGSKA (reference sequence). The CDR3 has 15 amino acids. This rearrangement joins TRBV20-1 to TRBJ2-7; 7 bases match TRBD2. Specimen: CD4+ T cells from blood, cultured in vitro. The sequence was collected from a human donor who had recovered from COVID-19. The CDR3 loop is CSASLAGVGRVEQYF. The CDR3 DNA sequence: TGCAGTGCTAGTTTGGCGGGAGTAGGAAGGGTCGAGCAGTACTTC.